Detailed here is one TCR beta chain. The CDR3 covers 14 residues. V was clipped by 3 bases and J by 4 bases, with 10 bases between them. The germline V gene encodes CDR1 SGHAT and CDR2 FQNNGV. This sample stems from a study of Ad26.COV2.S vaccination and SARS-CoV-2 variants. Treatment reported: roughly 18 received Ad26.COV2.S at low or high dose, single or two shots; about 5 received placebo; per-sample allocation not given. Sampling happened 63 days after the first vaccine or placebo injection. Sequencing was performed with immunoSEQ multiplex PCR; in TCRdb, only in-frame clones are kept and a portion is missing. The sample yields about 470,000 clones, about 90% seen once.

Sequencing was performed on peripheral blood, taken in a trial of Ad26.COV2.S vaccine versus placebo. The chain combines TRBV11-2 with TRBJ2-1; TRBD1 might be the D (5 bases). The TCR originated in a person aged 18-60 years who received the Ad26.COV2.S COVID-19 vaccine or a placebo. The CDR3 DNA reads as TGTGCCAGCAGCTTGGAACAGGTTTACAATGAGCAGTTCTTC. It translates to CASSLEQVYNEQFF.